This entry concerns a single T cell receptor (beta chain). Its antigen remains undetermined. Base qualities are not recorded, but no much larger clone differs from it by a single base. These data come from a study of sequential checkpoint blockade in melanoma (dated by TCRdb to the late 2010s). Background for the entire study: Patients were assigned by 1:1 randomization to either first-line nivolumab followed by ipilimumab (arm A) or ipilimumab followed by nivolumab (arm B). Maintenance nivolumab came after both trial sequences. General conclusions and limits of the study: The response-prediction model combining TCR metrics and mutation burden needs validation in larger, independent patient cohorts.

The immunoSEQ Assay was used to immunosequence TCRbeta CDR3 regions from genomic DNA. Prior to high-throughput sequencing, genomic DNA was amplified by bias-controlled multiplex PCR. Concerning the study's data processing: To quantify the absolute abundance of each unique TCRbeta CDR3 region, the sequences were collapsed and filtered. Clonality, defined as 1 minus Pielou's evenness, was calculated using only productive rearrangements. A previously published method was used to identify clones with significantly greater frequencies in on-treatment samples than in baseline samples. In its TCRdb copy, this immuneACCESS table keeps in-frame sequences only and misses some clones. Where compared with another copy, unresolved V genes explain less than half of these, and the others have no known cause. V, J and clone size were drawn from that table, and D and trimming were deduced from the DNA. The sample table lists under 50,000 clones, roughly 90% of them with a count of one. The top ten constitute around 11% of the sample.

V was cut back by 2 bases and J by 11 bases, leaving a gap of 21 bases between them. Counted from cysteine to phenylalanine, this CDR3 has 15 amino acids. Just CDR3 DNA is preserved here, 45 bases in frame from base 1. According to the germline V gene, CDR1 reads MGHRA and CDR2 reads YSYEKL. What the treatment or condition label conveys for this sample: randomized to nivolumab then ipilimumab (arm A) or the reverse (arm B). No trial patient had received prior DNA-damaging chemotherapy. A FACS Aria II flow cytometer was used to sort live CD3+CD8+ cells that were negative for CD19 and CD56 from thawed PBMCs. CheckMate 064, a randomized, open-label phase II trial of sequential checkpoint blockade, was the source of the samples, all of which came from patients with melanoma. Peripheral blood mononuclear cells were collected by leukapheresis, purified using Ficoll-Paque, and frozen in human serum containing roughly 9.4% DMSO. Immediately after sorting, the purity of the sorted blood CD3+CD8+ cells was confirmed to be >95%, and DNA was then extracted.

The material was CD8+ T cells sorted from blood (inferred from file names), obtained from a patient given nivolumab and ipilimumab in sequence. The chain was built from TRBV4-1 and TRBJ2-5; perhaps TRBD2 is the D gene, with 6 bases matching. The sequence derives from a human donor with melanoma. The sequenced DNA: TGCGCCAGCAGCCAACCCGCGGGACCCTTGGGTGAGCAGTACTTC. Protein translation: CASSQPAGPLGEQYF.